This TCR beta chain was profiled in a study of CD8 T cells in Susac syndrome. Negative isolation was used for CD8+ and CD4+ T cells, and FACS enrichment was applied to TEMRA cells. A quantity of roughly 0.5 to 1 ug RNA underwent reverse transcription using random hexamers. The CDR3 of TCR beta was amplified by immunoSEQ multiplex PCR across 54 Vbeta and 13 Jbeta. In TCRdb, the immunoSEQ multiplex PCR reads were re-called with MiXCR into one record per CDR3 protein. The sample contains 150,000 to 250,000 distinct CDR3 sequences, 90% to 95% of which appear only once. V dropped 2 bases and J dropped 5; count of bases not matched to a gene: 5. Germline loops: CDR1 LGHNA, CDR2 YNFKEQ. This CDR3 is 17 amino acids long.

The specimen sequenced was CD4+ T cells from PBMCs. The clonotype originates from a human donor with multiple sclerosis. The chain couples TRBV4-2 to TRBJ2-3; 15 positions agree with TRBD2. CDR3 nucleotide sequence: TGTGCCAGCAGCCAATCGGGACTAGCGGGGGGTCGAGATACGCAGTATTTT. Its protein is CASSQSGLAGGRDTQYF.